This TCR beta chain is drawn from a study of CD8 T cells in Susac syndrome. The sequenced target, TCR beta, came from blood CD8+ and CD4+ T cells. Multiple sclerosis controls were treatment-naive patients with stable or active relapsing-remitting disease. TEMRA cells were FACS-enriched, unlike CD8+ and CD4+ T cells, which were negatively isolated. This CDR3 contains 14 residues. Germline V lookup: CDR1 MNHEY, CDR2 SVGAGI. Trimming took 2 bases from V and 3 from J; bases not matched to a gene: 3. The RNA input was about 0.45 to 1 ug, and it was reverse transcribed with random hexamers. The method of amplification for TCR beta CDR3 was immunoSEQ multiplex PCR, covering 54 Vbeta and 13 Jbeta. TCRdb reanalysed the immunoSEQ multiplex PCR reads using MiXCR and keeps one entry per CDR3 protein. This table has about 120,000 distinct CDR3 sequences, roughly 93% appearing once.

The V gene is TRBV6-5, the J gene TRBJ2-7; 8 nucleotides line up with TRBD1. Material: CD4+ T cells from PBMCs. The source of this sequence is a human donor with multiple sclerosis. The CDR3 coding sequence is TGTGCCAGCAGTTACCGGGACAGGCTCTACGAGCAGTACTTC. Protein sequence: CASSYRDRLYEQYF.